The following is a T cell receptor beta chain sequence with its context. Since the CDR3 does not end with the conserved phenylalanine or tryptophan, this likely comes from a read error. This record comes from a study of preoperative IRX-2 immunotherapy in early breast cancer. The CDR3 contains 15 residues. Trimming removed 2 bases from V and 8 bases from J; junction bases left unmatched: 11. CDR1 is ENHRY and CDR2 is SYGVKD in the germline V gene. Data came from immunoSEQ multiplex PCR; TCRdb stores just in-frame clones and leaves some out. The data contain 24,000 or so clones, over 85% of them seen just once; the ten biggest clones take up 25% to 35%. Treatment denoted: preoperative locoregional IRX-2 cytokine immunotherapy.

This TCR was recovered from a human donor with breast cancer. V is TRBV10-3 and J is TRBJ1-2; TRBD1 agrees at 7 bases. The starting material was tumor tissue, obtained after IRX-2 immunotherapy. The chain's CDR3 is CAISEVSTGSRGYTL. The CDR3 region has the DNA TGTGCCATCAGTGAGGTATCGACAGGGTCTCGCGGCTACACCCTC.